Only one count was recorded for the clone carrying this T cell receptor beta chain. In assigning cohorts, the study relied on participant-reported clinical history. Original methodology: Reference gene primer amplification yielded estimated nucleated cell counts. Sequenced by immunoSEQ multiplex PCR; TCRdb stores in-frame clones only, minus some. The DNA gave D and trimming, while V, J and clone size come from that table. Of about 250,000 clones listed, about 87% are singletons. This entry is derived from a study of blood T cell repertoires in COVID-19. Study context: Italy, Spain and the United States were the sources of the convalescent and acute COVID-19 samples.

This CDR3 region has 14 residues. J gave up 6 bases and V 4 bases, and 5 bases lay outside the gene matches. Germline V CDR1 and CDR2: SGDLS, YYNGEE. This sequence joins TRBV9 and TRBJ2-1; 9 nucleotides align to TRBD1. Sequenced input: PBMCs or T cells enriched from blood (not recorded which). The source is a woman between 45 and 65 years old who had recovered from COVID-19. Here the CDR3 reads CASSSWDRANEQFF. The CDR3 DNA is TGTGCCAGCAGCTCATGGGACAGGGCCAATGAGCAGTTCTTC.